The entry below gives a single TCR beta chain sequence along with its context. This clonotype was seen ten or more times. Its antigen is unknown. Within one base of it there is no much larger clone, and no base qualities were kept. The sample comes from a study of CD8 T cells in ankylosing spondylitis (dated by TCRdb to between 2016 and 2019). About the study as a whole: The study set out to find disease-linked TCR variants by profiling T cell receptor beta repertoires in ankylosing spondylitis patients and healthy donors. Peripheral blood was sampled, and synovial fluid was also collected from ankylosing spondylitis patients. The whole study cohort included some 100 healthy donors and 20 to 25 ankylosing spondylitis patients.

V loses 5 bases at its end and J loses 5 bases; junction bases beyond the gene matches: 13. The germline V gene provides CDR1 MDHEN and CDR2 SYDVKM. The CDR3 goes from the cysteine to the phenylalanine over 16 residues. CDR3 DNA is the only sequence kept; it has 48 bases, read in frame from the first base. TCRdb shows the sequencer as Illumina HiSeq 2500. TCR beta libraries were prepared by quantitative 5'-RACE with molecular barcodes. The study's own analysis went as follows. Disease-linked TCR variants were identified with a new computational method built on a probabilistic model of VDJ rearrangement. Through fastp at Q25 and MiXCR, TCRdb rebuilt clones from the public reads, retaining in-frame beta chains. Each record represents a unique CDR3 protein, reported with the most common genes and DNA among its rows. It is TCRdb's table, rather than the study itself, that gives the V and J calls and clone size. The sample contains about 240,000 distinct CDR3 sequences, approximately 9% of them found a single time. Of the sample, 6.8% falls within the top ten clones.

Summary of the overall study and its limitations: Blood from ankylosing spondylitis patients appeared to be characterized by a TCR beta motif composed of about eight highly homologous amino acid variants. Some motif variants were previously reported in synovial fluid and blood of reactive arthritis patients, suggesting common disease-initiation mechanisms. The disease-linked clones showed a CD8+ phenotype and occurred at relatively low frequencies in peripheral blood. Significant enrichment of the disease-linked clones was reported in matched synovial fluid samples from ankylosing spondylitis patients.

Here the chain combines TRBV28 and TRBJ2-7; TRBD2 fits 9 bases in the junction. This TCR was sampled from a male donor with ankylosing spondylitis or in good health (not recorded which). Source material: blood, either unsorted or a sorted T cell fraction (not recorded which). The nucleotide sequence is given as TGTGCCAGCAGTCCACCGAGAGCGGGAGGTGACGACGAGCAGTACTTC. Its translation reads: CASSPPRAGGDDEQYF.